Sequencing of this T cell receptor (beta chain) was carried out in a study of shared clonotypes between healthy human individuals. The overall study: CD4 naive and memory got three plates each, CD8 naive two, CD8 memory one.

Study-wide findings and caveats: The generation probabilities recorded for non-shared clonotypes fell below those of clonotypes shared by all four donors.

The method was immunoSEQ multiplex PCR; TCRdb's version includes in-frame clones alone and lacks a portion of them. This table holds about 980,000 clones, over 75% found once. This CDR3 comprises 14 residues. Germline CDR1 is LNHDA and CDR2 is SQIVND (reference sequence). The V gene end was trimmed by 8 bases and the J gene end by 6 bases; junction bases not matched to a gene: 9. This clone was recorded a few times. What it recognizes is unknown. Source material: memory CD4+ T cells sorted from blood. Subset defined: CD45RA-negative fraction. This chain joins TRBV19 and TRBJ1-2; the match to TRBD1 covers 10 bases. The sequence was obtained from a young man in good health. CDR3 nucleotides: TGTGCCAGTGGAAGGGGACAGGGGTTCGATGGCTACACCTTC. Its protein product is CASGRGQGFDGYTF.